A single T cell receptor beta chain is shown here with its context. This record belongs to a study of shared clonotypes between healthy human individuals. How the authors handled the data: From ImmunoSEQ came sequences covering only the junction and carrying no quality scores, so filtering differed. Profiling relied on immunoSEQ multiplex PCR, and the TCRdb table lists in-frame clones only, not all of them. That table gives V, J and clone size, and the DNA gave D and trimming. The top ten clones hold 1.7% of a sample with about 2.2 million clones, approximately 94% of them seen once. Positively selected for CCR7, the CD45RO-negative cells used as naive CD8 cells excluded terminally differentiated effector memory CD45RA+ cells. Trimming removed 3 bases from V and 1 base from J; junction bases left unmatched: 6. The CDR3 has 16 amino acids. CDR1 is LGHNA and CDR2 is YNFKEQ in the germline V gene.

The sample was naive CD8+ T cells from PBMCs. The receptor comes from a man aged 18 to 30 in good health. Some clones in this sample may be carry-over from other donors' samples. V usage is TRBV4-2 and J usage is TRBJ1-2; 9 bases match TRBD1. CDR3 in DNA: TGTGCCAGCAGCCATTACGACAGGGGGATTAACTATGGCTACACCTTC. It specifies CASSHYDRGINYGYTF.